What follows describes a single T cell receptor beta chain. The source of the sample is a study of control samples from healthy donors and cancer patients. The assay was immunoSEQ multiplex PCR, and TCRdb's table has in-frame clones only and misses some. The sample has tens of thousands of clones, around 87% seen once. The TCR originated in a man aged 50-60 years in good health. The sample consisted of blood.

The chain's CDR3 is CASRDQANYGYTF. The DNA of the CDR3 is TGTGCCAGCAGAGACCAGGCCAACTATGGCTACACCTTC. This rearrangement joins TRBV9 to TRBJ1-2; no clear D. This CDR3 spans 13 amino acids. Germline CDR1 reads SGDLS; CDR2 reads YYNGEE. The V gene lost 5 bases and the J gene lost 2 bases, with 10 bases spanning the gap.